The source of this TCR beta chain is a study of shared clonotypes between healthy human individuals. In germline, CDR1 is MNHNS, CDR2 SASEGT. With 3 bases removed from V and 5 bases from J, the gap between germline ends came to 8 bases. CDR3 size: 13 residues. The repertoire was sequenced with immunoSEQ multiplex PCR; TCRdb's copy has only in-frame clones and lacks some. The repertoire holds 2 million to 2.5 million clones, with roughly 93% as singletons. Input material: naive CD4+ T cells from PBMCs. The subset: CD45RA+ positively selected. The rearrangement links TRBV6-1 to TRBJ1-5; D gene unclear. This TCR came from a man between 18 and 29 years old in good health. Some clones in this sample may be carry-over from other donors' samples. The CDR3 DNA follows: TGTGCCAGCAGTGAGATCCTATATCAGCCCCAGCATTTT. Translating gives CASSEILYQPQHF.